This TCR beta chain derives from a study of blood T cell repertoires in COVID-19. Turning to the study itself: The origin of the acute and convalescent COVID-19 samples was the United States, Italy and Spain.

Trimming took 6 bases from V and 2 from J; bases not matched to a gene: 5. CDR1 is MNHEY and CDR2 is SMNVEV in the germline V gene (reference sequence). This CDR3 comprises 15 residues. The method was immunoSEQ multiplex PCR; TCRdb's version includes in-frame clones alone and lacks a portion of them. The repertoire holds around 87,000 clones, with more than 65% as singletons. The rearrangement joins TRBV27 to TRBJ2-2; 8 bases match TRBD1. The sequencing sample was made of peripheral blood. This receptor was taken from a human donor in a cohort sampled during active COVID-19. The CDR3 nucleotides read TGTGCCAGCAGACTGGACAGGGCAAACACCGGGGAGCTGTTTTTT. Residues: CASRLDRANTGELFF.